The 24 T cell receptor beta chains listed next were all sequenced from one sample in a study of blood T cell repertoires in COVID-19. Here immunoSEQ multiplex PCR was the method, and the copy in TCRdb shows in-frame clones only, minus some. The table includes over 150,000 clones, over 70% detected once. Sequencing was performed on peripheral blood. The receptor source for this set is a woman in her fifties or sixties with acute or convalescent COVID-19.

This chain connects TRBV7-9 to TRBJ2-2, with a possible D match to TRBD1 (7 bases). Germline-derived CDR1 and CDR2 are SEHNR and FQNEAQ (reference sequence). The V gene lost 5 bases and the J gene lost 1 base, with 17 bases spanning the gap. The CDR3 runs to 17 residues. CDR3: CASSPIRGAKNTGELFF. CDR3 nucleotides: TGTGCCAGCAGCCCCATCAGGGGGGCGAAGAACACCGGGGAGCTGTTTTTT. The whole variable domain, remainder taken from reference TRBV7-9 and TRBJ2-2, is DTGVSQNPRHKITKRGQNVTFRCDPISEHNRLYWYRQTLGQGPEFLTYFQNEAQLEKSRLLSDRFSAERPKGSFSTLEIQRTEQGDSAMYLCASSPIRGAKNTGELFFGEGSRLTVL.

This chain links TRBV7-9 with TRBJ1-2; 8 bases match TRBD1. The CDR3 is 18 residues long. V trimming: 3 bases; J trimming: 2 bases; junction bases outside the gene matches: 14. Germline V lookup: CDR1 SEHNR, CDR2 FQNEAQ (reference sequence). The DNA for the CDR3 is TGTGCCAGCAGCTTCTCATATACCAGACAGGGGCTAAACTATGGCTACACCTTC. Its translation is CASSFSYTRQGLNYGYTF.

CDR3 sequence (DNA): TGTGCCAGCAGCCAAGATGGAGCTCGGTATGGCTACACCTTC. As protein: CASSQDGARYGYTF. The chain uses TRBV3-1 (or the pseudogene TRBV3-2) and TRBJ1-2; D remains ambiguous. Germline assignment: CDR1 LGHDT and CDR2 YNNKEL (reference sequence). Trimming stripped 0 bases from V and 5 bases from J, with 10 bases between. The CDR3 length is 14 residues.

CDR3 in amino acids: CASSYSYRDRDYEQYF. As DNA, the CDR3 is TGTGCCAGCAGTTACTCGTACCGGGACAGGGACTACGAGCAGTACTTC. The chain has TRBV6-2 or TRBV6-3 and TRBJ2-7; 9 bases are shared with TRBD1. CDR3 size: 16 residues. V gave up 0 bases and J gave up 3 bases; unmatched junction bases: 6. Germline assignment: CDR1 MNHEY and CDR2 SVGEGT.

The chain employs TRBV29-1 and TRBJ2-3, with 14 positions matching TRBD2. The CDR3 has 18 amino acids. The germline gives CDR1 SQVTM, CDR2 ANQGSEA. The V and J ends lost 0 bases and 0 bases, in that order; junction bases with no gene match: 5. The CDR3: CSVEDSGLAGGSTDTQYF. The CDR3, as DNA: TGCAGCGTTGAAGATTCCGGACTAGCGGGGGGCAGCACAGATACGCAGTATTTT.

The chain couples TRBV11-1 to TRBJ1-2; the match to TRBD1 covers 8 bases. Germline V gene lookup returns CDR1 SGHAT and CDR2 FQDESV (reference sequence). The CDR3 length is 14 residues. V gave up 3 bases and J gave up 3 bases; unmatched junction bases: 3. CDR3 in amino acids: CASSFTGGYYGYTF. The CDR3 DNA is TGTGCCAGCAGCTTTACAGGGGGTTACTATGGCTACACCTTC.

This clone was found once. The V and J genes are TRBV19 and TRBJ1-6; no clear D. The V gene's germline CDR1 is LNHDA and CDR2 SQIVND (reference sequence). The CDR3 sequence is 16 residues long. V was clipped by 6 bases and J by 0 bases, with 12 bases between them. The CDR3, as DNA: TGTGCCAGTAGAAAAACCGAGGGCTCCTATAATTCACCCCTCCACTTT. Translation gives CASRKTEGSYNSPLHF.

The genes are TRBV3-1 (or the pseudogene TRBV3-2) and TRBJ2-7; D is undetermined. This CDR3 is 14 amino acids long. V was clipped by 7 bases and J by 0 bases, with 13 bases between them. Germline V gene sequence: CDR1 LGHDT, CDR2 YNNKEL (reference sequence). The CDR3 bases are TGTGCCAGCACCCTGCGGCTGAGCTCCTACGAGCAGTACTTC. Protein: CASTLRLSSYEQYF.

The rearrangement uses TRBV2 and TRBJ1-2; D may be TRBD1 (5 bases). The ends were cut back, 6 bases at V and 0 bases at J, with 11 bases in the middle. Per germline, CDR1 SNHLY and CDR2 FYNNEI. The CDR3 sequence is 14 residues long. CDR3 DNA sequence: TGTGCCAGCAGCCCGACAGCCTCTAACTATGGCTACACCTTC. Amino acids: CASSPTASNYGYTF.

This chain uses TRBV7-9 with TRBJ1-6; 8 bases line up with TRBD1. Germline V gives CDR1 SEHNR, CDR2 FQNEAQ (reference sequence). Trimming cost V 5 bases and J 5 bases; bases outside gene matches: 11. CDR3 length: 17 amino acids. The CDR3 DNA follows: TGTGCCAGCAGCCCAAACTCAGGGGGCGCCCATAATTCACCCCTCCACTTT. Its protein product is CASSPNSGGAHNSPLHF.

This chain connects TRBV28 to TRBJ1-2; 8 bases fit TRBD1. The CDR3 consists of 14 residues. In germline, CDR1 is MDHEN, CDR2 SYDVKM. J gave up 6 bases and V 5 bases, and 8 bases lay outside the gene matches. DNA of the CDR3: TGTGCCAGCAGTGGGGCGGGACAGGTAGATGGCTACACCTTC. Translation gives CASSGAGQVDGYTF.

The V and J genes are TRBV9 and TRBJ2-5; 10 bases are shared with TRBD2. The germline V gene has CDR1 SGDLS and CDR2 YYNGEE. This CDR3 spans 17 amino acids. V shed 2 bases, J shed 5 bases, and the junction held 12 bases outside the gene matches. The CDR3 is CASSVFTSGTLGETQYF. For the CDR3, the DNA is TGTGCCAGCAGCGTTTTCACTAGCGGGACCTTAGGGGAGACCCAGTACTTC.

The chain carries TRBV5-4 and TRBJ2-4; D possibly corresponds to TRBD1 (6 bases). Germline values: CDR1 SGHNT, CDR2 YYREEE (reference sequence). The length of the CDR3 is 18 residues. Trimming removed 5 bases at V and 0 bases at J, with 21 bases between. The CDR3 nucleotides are TGTGCCAGCAGTTATCTATCTTACAGGGACCCAGCCAAAAACATTCAGTACTTC. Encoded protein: CASSYLSYRDPAKNIQYF.

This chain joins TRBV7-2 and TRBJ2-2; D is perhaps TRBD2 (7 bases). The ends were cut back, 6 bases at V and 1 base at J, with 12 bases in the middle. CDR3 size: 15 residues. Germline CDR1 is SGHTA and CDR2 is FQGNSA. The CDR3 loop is CASSWEGENTGELFF. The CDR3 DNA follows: TGTGCCAGCAGTTGGGAGGGGGAGAACACCGGGGAGCTGTTTTTT. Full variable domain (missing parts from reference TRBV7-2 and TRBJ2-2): GAGVSQSPSNKVTEKGKDVELRCDPISGHTALYWYRQSLGQGLEFLIYFQGNSAPDKSGLPSDRFSAERTGGSVSTLTIQRTQQEDSAVYLCASSWEGENTGELFFGEGSRLTVL.

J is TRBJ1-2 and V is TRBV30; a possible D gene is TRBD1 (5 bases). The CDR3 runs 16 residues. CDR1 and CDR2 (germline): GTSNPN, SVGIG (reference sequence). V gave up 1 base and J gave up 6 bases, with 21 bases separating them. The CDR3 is CAWSEGSRGGVHGYTF. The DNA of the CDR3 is TGTGCCTGGAGTGAGGGTTCGCGGGGGGGAGTCCATGGCTACACCTTC.

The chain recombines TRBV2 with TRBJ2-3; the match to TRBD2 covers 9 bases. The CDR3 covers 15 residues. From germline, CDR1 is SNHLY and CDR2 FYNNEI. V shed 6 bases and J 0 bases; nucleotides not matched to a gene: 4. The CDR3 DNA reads TGTGCCAGCAGGCCTAGCGGGGCTAGCACAGATACGCAGTATTTT. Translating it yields CASRPSGASTDTQYF.

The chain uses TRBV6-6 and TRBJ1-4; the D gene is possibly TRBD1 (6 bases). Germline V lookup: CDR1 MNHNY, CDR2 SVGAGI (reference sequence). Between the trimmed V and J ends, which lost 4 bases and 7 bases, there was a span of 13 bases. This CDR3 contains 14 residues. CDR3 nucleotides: TGTGCCAGCAGTTTACAGGGTTTAATTGAAAAACTGTTTTTT. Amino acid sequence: CASSLQGLIEKLFF.

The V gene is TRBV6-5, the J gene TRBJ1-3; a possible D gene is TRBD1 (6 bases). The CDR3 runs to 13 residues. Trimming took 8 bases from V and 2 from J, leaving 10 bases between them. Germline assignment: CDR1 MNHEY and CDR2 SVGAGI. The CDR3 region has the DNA TGTGCCAGCTCCAGGGGTACTGGAAACACCATATATTTT. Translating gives CASSRGTGNTIYF.

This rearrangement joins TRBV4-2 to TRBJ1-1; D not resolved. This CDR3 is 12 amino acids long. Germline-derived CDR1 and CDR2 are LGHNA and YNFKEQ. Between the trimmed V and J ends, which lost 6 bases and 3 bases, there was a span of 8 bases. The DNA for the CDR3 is TGTGCCAGCAGGCACGGGGACACTGAAGCTTTCTTT. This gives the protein CASRHGDTEAFF.

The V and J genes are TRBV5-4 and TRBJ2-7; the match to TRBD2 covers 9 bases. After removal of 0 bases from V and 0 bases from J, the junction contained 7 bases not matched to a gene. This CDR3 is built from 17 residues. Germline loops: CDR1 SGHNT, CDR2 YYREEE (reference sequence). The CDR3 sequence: CASSLDLLAGSSYEQYF. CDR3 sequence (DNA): TGTGCCAGCAGCTTGGATTTGCTAGCGGGGAGCTCCTACGAGCAGTACTTC.

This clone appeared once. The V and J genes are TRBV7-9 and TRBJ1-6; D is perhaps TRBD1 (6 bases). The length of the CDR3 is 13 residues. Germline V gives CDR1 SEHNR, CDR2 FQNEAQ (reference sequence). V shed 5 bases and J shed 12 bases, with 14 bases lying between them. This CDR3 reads CASSHRTGLPLHF. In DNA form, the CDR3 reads TGTGCCAGCAGCCACCGTACAGGGTTACCCCTCCACTTT.

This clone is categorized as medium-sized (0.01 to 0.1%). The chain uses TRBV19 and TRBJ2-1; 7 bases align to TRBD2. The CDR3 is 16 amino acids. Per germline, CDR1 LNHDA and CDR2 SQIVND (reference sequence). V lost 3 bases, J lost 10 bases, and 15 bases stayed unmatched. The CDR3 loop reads CASSILPGSQGGEQFF. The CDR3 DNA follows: TGTGCCAGTAGTATCCTGCCCGGCAGCCAGGGAGGGGAGCAGTTCTTC. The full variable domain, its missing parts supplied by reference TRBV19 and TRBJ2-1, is DGGITQSPKYLFRKEGQNVTLSCEQNLNHDAMYWYRQDPGQGLRLIYYSQIVNDFQKGDIAEGYSVSREKKESFPLTVTSAQKNPTAFYLCASSILPGSQGGEQFFGPGTRLTVL.

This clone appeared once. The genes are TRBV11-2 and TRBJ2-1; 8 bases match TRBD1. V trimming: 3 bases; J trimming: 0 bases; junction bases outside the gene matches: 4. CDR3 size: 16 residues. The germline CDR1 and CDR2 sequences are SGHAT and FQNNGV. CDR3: CASSLTGVSSYNEQFF. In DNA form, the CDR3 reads TGTGCCAGCAGCTTGACAGGGGTAAGCTCCTACAATGAGCAGTTCTTC. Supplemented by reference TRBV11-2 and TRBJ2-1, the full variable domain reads EAGVAQSPRYKIIEKRQSVAFWCNPISGHATLYWYQQILGQGPKLLIQFQNNGVVDDSQLPKDRFSAERLKGVDSTLKIQPAKLEDSAVYLCASSLTGVSSYNEQFFGPGTRLTVL.

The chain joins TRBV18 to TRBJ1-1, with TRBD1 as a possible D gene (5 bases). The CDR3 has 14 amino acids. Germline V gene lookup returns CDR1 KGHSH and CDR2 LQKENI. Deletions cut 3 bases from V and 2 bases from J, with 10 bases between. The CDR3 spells CASSPTVVNTEAFF. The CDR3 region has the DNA TGTGCCAGCTCACCGACAGTGGTCAACACTGAAGCTTTCTTT.